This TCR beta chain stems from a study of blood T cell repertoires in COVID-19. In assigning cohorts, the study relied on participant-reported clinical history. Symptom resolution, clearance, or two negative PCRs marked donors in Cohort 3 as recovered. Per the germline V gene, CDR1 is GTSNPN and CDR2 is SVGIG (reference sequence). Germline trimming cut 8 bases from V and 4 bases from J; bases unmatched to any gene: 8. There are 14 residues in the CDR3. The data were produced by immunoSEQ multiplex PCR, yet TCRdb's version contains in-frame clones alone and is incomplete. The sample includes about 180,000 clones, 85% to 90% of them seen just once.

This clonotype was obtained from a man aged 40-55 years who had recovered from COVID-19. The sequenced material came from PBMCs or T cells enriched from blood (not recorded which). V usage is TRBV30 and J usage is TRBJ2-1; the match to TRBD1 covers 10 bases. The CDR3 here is CAQRQGAGYNEQFF. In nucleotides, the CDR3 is TGTGCCCAGAGACAGGGGGCGGGTTACAATGAGCAGTTCTTC.